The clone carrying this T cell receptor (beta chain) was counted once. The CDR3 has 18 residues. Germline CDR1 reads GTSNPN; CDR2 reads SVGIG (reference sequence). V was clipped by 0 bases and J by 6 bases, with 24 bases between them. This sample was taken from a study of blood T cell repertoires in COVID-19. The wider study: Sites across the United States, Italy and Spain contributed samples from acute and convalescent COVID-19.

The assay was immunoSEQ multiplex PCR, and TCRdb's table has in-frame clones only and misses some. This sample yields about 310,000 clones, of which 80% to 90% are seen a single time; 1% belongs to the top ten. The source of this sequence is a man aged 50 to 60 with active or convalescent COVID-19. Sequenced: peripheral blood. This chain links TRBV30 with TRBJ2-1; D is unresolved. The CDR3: CAWSVYKHPGDRANEQFF. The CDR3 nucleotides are TGTGCCTGGAGTGTATACAAACACCCTGGAGACCGAGCCAATGAGCAGTTCTTC.